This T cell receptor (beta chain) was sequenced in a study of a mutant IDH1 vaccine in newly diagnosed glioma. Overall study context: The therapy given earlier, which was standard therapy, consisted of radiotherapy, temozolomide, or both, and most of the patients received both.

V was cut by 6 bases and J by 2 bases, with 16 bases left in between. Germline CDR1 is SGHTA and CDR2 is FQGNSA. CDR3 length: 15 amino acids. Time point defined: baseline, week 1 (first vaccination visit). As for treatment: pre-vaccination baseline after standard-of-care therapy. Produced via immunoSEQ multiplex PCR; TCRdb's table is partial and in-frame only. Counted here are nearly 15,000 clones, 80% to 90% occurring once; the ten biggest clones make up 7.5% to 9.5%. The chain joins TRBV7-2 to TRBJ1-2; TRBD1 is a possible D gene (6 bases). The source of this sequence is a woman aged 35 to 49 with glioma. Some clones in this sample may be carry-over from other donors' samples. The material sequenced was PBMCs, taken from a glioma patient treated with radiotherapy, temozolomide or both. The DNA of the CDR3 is TGTGCCAGCAGGCTTGGGACACAAGGGAACTATGGCTACACCTTC. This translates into CASRLGTQGNYGYTF.